This T cell receptor (beta chain) was found in a study of regulatory T cells in long-lasting Graves disease (dated by TCRdb to the early 2020s). About the study as a whole: Antithyroid drugs had been taken for less than 3 months by newly diagnosed Graves' disease patients. Peripheral blood TCR sequencing and RNA sequencing compared persistent Graves' disease patients with newly diagnosed Graves' disease patients. The study took place in China and was registered as a clinical trial. A total of around 33 samples were covered by TCR sequencing, comprising some 13 persistent and 20 newly diagnosed Graves' disease patients.

Summary of the overall study and its limitations: Only the TCR beta chain was sequenced and analyzed. As a limitation, the authors acknowledged that the small sample size may reduce accuracy. Only peripheral blood was studied, because thyroid tissue, the primary lesion, was inaccessible. Compared with newly diagnosed patients, patients with persistent Graves' disease had lower TCR Shannon entropy and fewer highly expanded clones, which suggests clonal expansion. Persistent patients shared more public clonotypes among themselves (around 3,000) than newly diagnosed patients did (roughly 910).

What this sample's time point label stands for: newly diagnosed GD, antithyroid drugs for less than 3 months. For both TCR sequencing and RNA sequencing, RNA was extracted from PBMCs using TRIzol. The diagnosis of Graves' disease was made according to American Thyroid Association guidelines. The patients came from an endocrinology department in Xi'an, China. Each patient gave roughly 10 milliliters of peripheral blood, collected in an EDTA anticoagulant tube. Ficoll Paque Plus density gradient separation was used to isolate PBMCs, and no additional T cell sorting was done. RNA quality was checked with an Agilent 2100 Bioanalyzer and agarose gel, and concentration with a NanoDrop 2000. The library was produced with multiplex PCR. Instrument on record: Illumina HiSeq 4000. iRepertoire HTBI primers and Arm-PCR amplification of CDR3 regions were used to construct TCR beta libraries. Before sequencing, the PCR products went through gel purification. Per the source publication's procedure: A total of some 65 TRBV and approximately 15 TRBJ segments were identified across samples and were used for gene usage analysis of CDR3 amino acid clonotypes. COPE and FqMerger were used to merge filtered high-quality paired reads into contigs. Contigs were aligned with BLAST to IMGT TRBV, TRBD and TRBJ reference genes, and CDR3 was defined per IMGT. Highly expanded clones were defined as clonotypes with a frequency above 0.1%. Repertoire diversity was measured by Shannon entropy, and V-J evenness by the Gini coefficient. A clonotype was considered public if more than one individual shared it. TCRdb cleaned the public reads at Q25 with fastp, built clones with MiXCR and kept in-frame beta chains. Rows with one shared CDR3 protein collapse into an entry with the most common genes and DNA. The authors' filters were not applied to this entry. For this sample there are about 350,000 distinct CDR3 sequences; 16% appear just once. The ten largest clonotypes hold about 32% of the sample.

This clonotype was seen a handful of times. Its antigen specificity is not known. Per-base quality was not reported, and no clone a single base away is much larger than it. The same sample was also studied in work on T cells in Graves' hyperthyroidism and ophthalmopathy. That second report states: Graves' hyperthyroidism was defined as stable when no progression to ophthalmopathy occurred over 18 months of follow-up. Hyperthyroidism patients were newly diagnosed, with disease duration under 2 months, and aged 18 to 65 years. Any patient with an uncontrolled infection, another autoimmune disease, pregnancy or lactation was excluded. Clinical symptoms, serum thyroxine and TRAb, thyroid ultrasound, and orbital computed tomography formed the basis for the diagnoses. The first round of RT-PCR for the TCR CDR3 was performed with the HTBI primer set and the Qiagen OneStep RT-PCR kit. Most expanded thyroid clonotypes (frequency above 0.001) were also detected in blood, suggesting blood repertoires may reflect thyroid immune responses. A model built on a 13 V-J signature distinguished ophthalmopathy from stable hyperthyroidism, reaching roughly 88% sensitivity and 81.08% specificity in cross-validation and 80%/75% in testing. In validation, the model predicted progression to ophthalmopathy a median of about 5.9 months before onset, with roughly 70% sensitivity and almost 75% specificity. To identify TCR V-J signatures that set the groups apart, the researchers used a discovery cohort of 100 patients, made up of around 42 with Graves' ophthalmopathy and approximately 57 with stable Graves' hyperthyroidism. Prospective prediction of ophthalmopathy was tested in an independent validation cohort of approximately 19 hyperthyroidism patients and 17 patients who later progressed to ophthalmopathy. The approximately 100 discovery patients were divided at random into training and test sets in a 7:3 ratio. In addition, the study compared T-cell repertoires in thyroid tissue and in blood from several Graves' hyperthyroidism patients. Once sampling was done, hyperthyroidism patients were given methimazole at a starting dose of 30 mg daily, whereas ophthalmopathy patients were given high-dose intravenous methylprednisolone. A second multiplex PCR round built the libraries, followed by size selection and purification. Libraries were sequenced paired-end with 100 bp reads on an Illumina HiSeq2000. SOAPnuke was used to process the raw data, removing reads that contained adapters or uncalled bases, had a mean Phred below 15, or lacked an exact match to the constant primer or identifier. COPE v1.2.5 was used to merge the high-quality paired reads, and each unique nucleotide sequence was defined as a clonotype. Clonotypes were aligned to IMGT TRBV, TRBD and TRBJ reference segments using MiTCR v1.1. Analysis was restricted to V-J combinations with a frequency above 0.0001, which covered roughly 99% of repertoires. The TCS score was defined as F50 (clonal expansion) divided by E x V (chaos), with BLOSUM62-based TCRdist calculated between CDR3 peptides within each V-J. Welch's t-statistics and random forest reduced fewer than 550 V-J features to fewer than 15, which were used in a naive Bayes classifier (R e1071). Sample size was not statistically predetermined, and blinding of investigators to group allocation was not performed. The paper describes TCR Vbeta CDR3 sequencing of about 140 peripheral blood samples, made up of approximately 40 ophthalmopathy patients, roughly 72 hyperthyroidism patients and some 17 progressor patients.

The receptor was derived from a man aged 35 to 55 with Graves disease. Donor details come from another sample of the same person, matched by shared clones. This specimen was peripheral blood mononuclear cells (PBMCs), taken at new diagnosis, from a patient treated with antithyroid drugs.

The nucleotide sequence reads TGCAGCGTCGCCCCCAGAGGGAACACTGAAGCTTTCTTT. Its protein product is CSVAPRGNTEAFF. The rearrangement combines TRBV29-1 with TRBJ1-1; the D segment cannot be called with confidence. Looking up the germline V gene yields CDR1 SQVTM and CDR2 ANQGSEA. The cysteine opens and the phenylalanine closes a CDR3 of 13 amino acids. Only the CDR3 part of the read is kept: 39 bases, read in frame from the first base. Deletion took 6 bases off V and 1 base off J, with a span of 12 bases between the germline ends.